The 21 T cell receptor beta chains reported below all come from one sample, sequenced in a study of T cells in tuberculosis. The table came from immunoSEQ multiplex PCR; TCRdb's copy has only in-frame clones and leaves some out. The repertoire holds tens of thousands of clones, around 93% seen once, with roughly 7.7% in the top ten. Material for sequencing was PBMCs. The origin of the receptors is a donor aged 10 to 29 with latent tuberculosis or without tuberculosis infection. Some clones in this sample may be carry-over from other donors' samples.

The V gene is TRBV7-9, the J gene TRBJ2-7, with 12 bases matching TRBD1. The CDR3 has 14 amino acids. CDR1 is SEHNR, CDR2 FQNEAQ, per germline (reference sequence). With 5 bases clipped from V and 5 bases from J, the junction kept 4 bases outside the gene matches. CDR3 DNA: TGTGCCAGCAGCCGGGGACAGGGGGCACACGAGCAGTACTTC. Translation gives CASSRGQGAHEQYF.

The rearrangement joins TRBV7-8 to TRBJ1-3, with D tentatively TRBD1 (5 bases). V was clipped by 5 bases and J by 0 bases, with 11 bases between them. The germline V gene has CDR1 SGHVS and CDR2 FQNEAQ. The CDR3 runs 15 residues. CDR3 protein: CASSPRRDSGNTIYF. The CDR3 region has the DNA TGTGCCAGCAGCCCGCGCAGGGACTCTGGAAACACCATATATTTT.

The count of this clone is one. The chain uses TRBV19 and TRBJ1-2; perhaps TRBD1 as D (6 bases). The CDR3 runs to 13 residues. CDR1 and CDR2 (germline): LNHDA, SQIVND (reference sequence). The V and J ends lost 3 bases and 2 bases respectively, with 7 bases between them. The CDR3, as DNA: TGTGCCAGTAGTATGGGGGCAAACTATGGCTACACCTTC. Amino acids: CASSMGANYGYTF.

The chain couples TRBV5-1 to TRBJ1-1; 7 bases are a match to TRBD1. The germline gives CDR1 SGHRS, CDR2 YFSETQ. The J segment lost 5 bases and the V segment lost 0 bases, leaving 10 bases of the junction unmatched. The CDR3 is made up of 16 amino acids. The CDR3 coding sequence is TGCGCCAGCAGCTTGGTTCAGGGGGTTGAGAGGACTGAAGCTTTCTTT. Protein sequence: CASSLVQGVERTEAFF.

The CDR3 here is CASRSSHYGYTF. CDR3 DNA sequence: TGTGCCAGCAGGAGTAGTCACTATGGCTACACCTTC. The chain uses TRBV6-5 and TRBJ1-2; no clear D gene. Trimming removed 6 bases from V and 3 bases from J, with 8 bases in between. Germline CDR1 is MNHEY and CDR2 is SVGAGI. CDR3 length equals 12 residues.

The chain links TRBV4-1 to TRBJ1-3; D remains ambiguous. Germline V CDR1 and CDR2: MGHRA, YSYEKL. V was trimmed by 5 bases and J by 4 bases, leaving 12 bases between them. The CDR3 loop spans 14 amino acids. Here the CDR3 reads CASSKTPEGNTIYF. The CDR3 DNA reads as TGCGCCAGCAGCAAAACCCCAGAAGGAAACACCATATATTTT.

V is TRBV15 and J is TRBJ2-1, with D hard to call. Germline CDR1 LNHNV, CDR2 YYDKDF (reference sequence). Trimming removed 2 bases from V and 0 bases from J, with 5 bases in between. The CDR3 has 14 residues. CDR3 residues: CATSRTSSYNEQFF. DNA for the CDR3: TGTGCCACCAGCAGAACAAGCTCCTACAATGAGCAGTTCTTC. Filled out from reference TRBV15 and TRBJ2-1, the complete variable domain reads DAMVIQNPRYQVTQFGKPVTLSCSQTLNHNVMYWYQQKSSQAPKLLFHYYDKDFNNEADTPDNFQSRRPNTSFCFLDIRSPGLGDTAMYLCATSRTSSYNEQFFGPGTRLTVL.

The V gene is TRBV5-1, the J gene TRBJ2-1; 7 bases are a match to TRBD1. The V gene end was trimmed by 2 bases and the J gene end by 9 bases; junction bases not matched to a gene: 5. Per the germline V gene, CDR1 is SGHRS and CDR2 is YFSETQ. CDR3 length: 13 residues. The CDR3 region has the DNA TGCGCCAGCAGCTTCCAGGGGGACGGTGAGCAGTTCTTC. Its protein is CASSFQGDGEQFF.

This rearrangement joins TRBV15 to TRBJ2-7; 11 positions agree with TRBD2. V gave up 1 base and J gave up 4 bases; unmatched junction bases: 6. The germline CDR1 and CDR2 sequences are LNHNV and YYDKDF (reference sequence). This CDR3 region has 16 residues. CDR3 sequence: CATSRGVTSGSYEQYF. In DNA, the CDR3 is TGTGCCACCAGCAGAGGGGTTACTAGCGGGAGTTACGAGCAGTACTTC.

The J gene is TRBJ1-5, the V gene TRBV2, with TRBD1 matching over 8 bases. The CDR3 loop spans 14 amino acids. Germline V CDR1 and CDR2: SNHLY, FYNNEI. Trimming cost V 4 bases and J 3 bases; bases outside gene matches: 2. This CDR3 reads CASSGGQVNQPQHF. The CDR3 bases are TGTGCCAGCAGTGGGGGACAGGTCAATCAGCCCCAGCATTTT.

The J gene is TRBJ2-3, the V gene TRBV29-1; D is unresolved. The CDR3 has 11 amino acids. V was trimmed by 4 bases and J by 5 bases, leaving 7 bases between them. Germline CDR1 and CDR2: SQVTM and ANQGSEA. CDR3 nucleotide sequence: TGCAGCGTTGGGGCATTAGATACGCAGTATTTT. Its protein is CSVGALDTQYF.

The chain combines TRBV6-1 with TRBJ2-6; TRBD2 is a possible D gene (5 bases). Trimming cost V 0 bases and J 0 bases, with 9 bases left between them. This CDR3 comprises 17 residues. The germline CDR1 and CDR2 sequences are MNHNS and SASEGT. The CDR3 DNA reads TGTGCCAGCAGTGAAGCGCTTGGAGGCTCTGGGGCCAACGTCCTGACTTTC. Translated: CASSEALGGSGANVLTF.

The chain links TRBV12-5 to TRBJ2-1, with D possibly matching TRBD2 (6 bases). This CDR3 has 16 amino acids. CDR1 and CDR2 from the germline V gene are LGHNT and FRNRAP. V gave up 2 bases and J gave up 7 bases, with 18 bases separating them. This CDR3 reads CASGLSEGPPTNEQFF. CDR3 sequence (DNA): TGTGCTAGTGGTTTGTCGGAGGGCCCGCCCACAAATGAGCAGTTCTTC.

This chain connects TRBV6-4 to TRBJ1-2; the match to TRBD1 covers 7 bases. Trimming took 6 bases from V and 2 from J; bases not matched to a gene: 6. The CDR3 spans 14 residues. CDR1 is MRHNA and CDR2 is SNTAGT in the germline V gene. The CDR3 sequence: CASRAGGSNYGYTF. CDR3 coding DNA: TGTGCCAGCAGAGCAGGGGGATCGAACTATGGCTACACCTTC.

CDR3 residues: CASSQNPGTGRQFF. CDR3 nucleotide sequence: TGCGCCAGCAGCCAAAACCCGGGGACAGGGAGGCAGTTCTTC. This chain joins TRBV4-1 and TRBJ2-1; 9 bases line up with TRBD1. CDR1 is MGHRA, CDR2 YSYEKL, per germline. CDR3 length: 14 amino acids. V shed 2 bases, J shed 12 bases, and the junction held 8 bases outside the gene matches.

The chain uses TRBV18 and TRBJ2-7, with D possibly being TRBD1 (6 bases). Trimming cost V 6 bases and J 4 bases, with 28 bases left between them. In germline, CDR1 is KGHSH, CDR2 LQKENI. The length of the CDR3 is 18 residues. The CDR3 nucleotides read TGTGCCAGCTCCCCTGTAGCTCCTCAAGGGGGTCGGGATTACGAGCAGTACTTC. Translation gives CASSPVAPQGGRDYEQYF.

This CDR3 is CASSFGWVGNEQFF. The CDR3 nucleotides read TGTGCCAGCAGCTTCGGGTGGGTAGGCAATGAGCAGTTCTTC. The chain combines TRBV9 with TRBJ2-1; no definite D call. With 4 bases removed from V and 6 bases from J, the gap between germline ends came to 14 bases. The CDR3 spans 14 residues. CDR1 and CDR2 (germline): SGDLS, YYNGEE.

The rearrangement uses TRBV30 and TRBJ2-7, with TRBD2 matching 10 bases. J lost 3 bases, V lost 4 bases, and 12 bases had no gene match. CDR3 size: 16 residues. Per the germline V gene, CDR1 is GTSNPN and CDR2 is SVGIG (reference sequence). The CDR3 sequence is CAWTPRLAGTDYEQYF. CDR3 nucleotides: TGTGCCTGGACTCCCCGACTAGCGGGCACTGACTACGAGCAGTACTTC.

The gene calls are TRBV5-6 and TRBJ2-3, with a weak D call TRBD1 (5 bases). This CDR3 region has 13 residues. Germline V gene lookup returns CDR1 SGHDT and CDR2 YYEEEE. V dropped 2 bases and J dropped 6 bases, with 10 bases sitting between them. The CDR3: CASSFRGRDTQYF. CDR3 nucleotide sequence: TGTGCCAGCAGCTTTAGGGGCCGGGATACGCAGTATTTT.

J is TRBJ1-4 and V is TRBV30; D unclear. V gave up 3 bases and J gave up 4 bases, with 9 bases separating them. Germline V gives CDR1 GTSNPN, CDR2 SVGIG (reference sequence). The CDR3 is 13 amino acids. The CDR3 DNA reads TGTGCCTGGAGCCCCATGTTTAATGAAAAACTGTTTTTT. Its translation is CAWSPMFNEKLFF. The variable domain in full, with the rest retrieved from reference TRBV30 and TRBJ1-4, is SQTIHQWPATLVQPVGSPLSLECTVEGTSNPNLYWYRQAAGRGLQLLFYSVGIGQISSEVPQNLSASRPQDRQFILSSKKLLLSDSGFYLCAWSPMFNEKLFFGSGTQLSVL.

This clone was observed a single time. This chain uses TRBV6-6 with TRBJ1-2, with D possibly being TRBD1 (5 bases). CDR3 size: 15 residues. V was clipped by 0 bases and J by 5 bases, with 13 bases between them. Germline CDR1 and CDR2: MNHNY and SVGAGI (reference sequence). CDR3 in DNA: TGTGCCAGCAGTTACTCGGACACGAGGTCGTATGGCTACACCTTC. It is translated as CASSYSDTRSYGYTF.